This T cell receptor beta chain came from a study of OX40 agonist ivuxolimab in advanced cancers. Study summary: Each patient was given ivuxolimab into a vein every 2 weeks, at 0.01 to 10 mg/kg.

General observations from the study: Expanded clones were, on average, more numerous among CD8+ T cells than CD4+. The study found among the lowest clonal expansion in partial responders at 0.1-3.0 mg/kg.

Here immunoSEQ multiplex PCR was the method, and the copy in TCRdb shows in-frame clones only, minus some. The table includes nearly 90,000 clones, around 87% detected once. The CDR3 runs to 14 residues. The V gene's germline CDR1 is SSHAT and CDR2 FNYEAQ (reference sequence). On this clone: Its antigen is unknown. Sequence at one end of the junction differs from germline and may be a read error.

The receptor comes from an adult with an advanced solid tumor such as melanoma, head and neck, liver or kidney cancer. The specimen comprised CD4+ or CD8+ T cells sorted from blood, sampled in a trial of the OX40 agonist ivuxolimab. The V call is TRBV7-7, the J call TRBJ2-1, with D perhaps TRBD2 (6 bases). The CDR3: CASSFMGGRDEQFF. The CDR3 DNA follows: TGTGCTAGCAGCTTTATGGGAGGAAGGGATGAGCAGTTCTTC.